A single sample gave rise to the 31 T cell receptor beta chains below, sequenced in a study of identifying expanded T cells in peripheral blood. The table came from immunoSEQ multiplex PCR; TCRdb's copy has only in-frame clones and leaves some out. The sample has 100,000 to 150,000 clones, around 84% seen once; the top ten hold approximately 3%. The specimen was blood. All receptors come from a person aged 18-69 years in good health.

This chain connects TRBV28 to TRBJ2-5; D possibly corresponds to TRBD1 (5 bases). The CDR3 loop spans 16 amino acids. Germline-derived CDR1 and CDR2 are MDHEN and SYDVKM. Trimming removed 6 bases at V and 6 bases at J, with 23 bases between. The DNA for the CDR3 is TGTGCCAGCAGAGTCTCGGACGGCAACAAGGGGCAGACCCAGTACTTC. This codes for CASRVSDGNKGQTQYF.

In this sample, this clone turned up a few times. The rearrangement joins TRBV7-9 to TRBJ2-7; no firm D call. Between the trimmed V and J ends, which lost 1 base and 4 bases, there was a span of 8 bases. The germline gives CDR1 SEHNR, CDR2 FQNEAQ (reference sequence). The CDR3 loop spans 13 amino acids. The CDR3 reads CASSLGIGYEQYF. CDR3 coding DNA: TGTGCCAGCAGCTTAGGCATCGGGTACGAGCAGTACTTC. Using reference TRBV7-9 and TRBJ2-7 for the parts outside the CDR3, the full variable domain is DTGVSQNPRHKITKRGQNVTFRCDPISEHNRLYWYRQTLGQGPEFLTYFQNEAQLEKSRLLSDRFSAERPKGSFSTLEIQRTEQGDSAMYLCASSLGIGYEQYFGPGTRLTVT.

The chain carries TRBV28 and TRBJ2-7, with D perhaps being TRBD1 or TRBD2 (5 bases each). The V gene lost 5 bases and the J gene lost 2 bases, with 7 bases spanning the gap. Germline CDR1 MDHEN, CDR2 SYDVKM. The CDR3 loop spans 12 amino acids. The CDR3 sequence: CASSGTAYEQYF. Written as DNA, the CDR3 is TGTGCCAGCAGTGGGACGGCCTACGAGCAGTACTTC.

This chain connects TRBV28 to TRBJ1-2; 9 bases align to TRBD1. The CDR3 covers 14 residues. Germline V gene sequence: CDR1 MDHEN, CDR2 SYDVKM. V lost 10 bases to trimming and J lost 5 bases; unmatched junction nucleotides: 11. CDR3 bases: TGTGCCACCGCTCCGGGACAGGGTAGATATGGCTACACCTTC. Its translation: CATAPGQGRYGYTF.

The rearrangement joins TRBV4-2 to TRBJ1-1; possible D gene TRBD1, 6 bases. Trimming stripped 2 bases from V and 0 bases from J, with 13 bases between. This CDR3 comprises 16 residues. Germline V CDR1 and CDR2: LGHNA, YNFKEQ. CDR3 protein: CASSQREGQMNTEAFF. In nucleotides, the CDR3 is TGTGCCAGCAGCCAAAGGGAAGGACAGATGAACACTGAAGCTTTCTTT.

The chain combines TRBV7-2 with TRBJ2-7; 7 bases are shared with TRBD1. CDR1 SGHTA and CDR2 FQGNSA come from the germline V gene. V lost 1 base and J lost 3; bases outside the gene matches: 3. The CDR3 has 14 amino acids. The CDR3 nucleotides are TGTGCCAGCAGCTTAGTTGCAGGGGGCTACGAGCAGTACTTC. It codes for CASSLVAGGYEQYF.

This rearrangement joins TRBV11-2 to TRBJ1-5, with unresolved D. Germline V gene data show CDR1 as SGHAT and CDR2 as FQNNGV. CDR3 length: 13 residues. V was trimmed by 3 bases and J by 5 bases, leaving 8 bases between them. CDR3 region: CASSFLSDQPQHF. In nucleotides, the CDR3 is TGTGCCAGCAGCTTCCTAAGTGATCAGCCCCAGCATTTT. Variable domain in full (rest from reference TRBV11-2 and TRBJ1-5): EAGVAQSPRYKIIEKRQSVAFWCNPISGHATLYWYQQILGQGPKLLIQFQNNGVVDDSQLPKDRFSAERLKGVDSTLKIQPAKLEDSAVYLCASSFLSDQPQHFGDGTRLSIL.

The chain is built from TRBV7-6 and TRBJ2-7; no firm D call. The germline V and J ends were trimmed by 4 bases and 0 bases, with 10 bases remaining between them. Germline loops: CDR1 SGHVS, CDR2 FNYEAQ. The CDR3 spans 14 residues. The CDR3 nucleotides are TGTGCCAGCAGCTCCGCAGGTGCCTCCTACGAGCAGTACTTC. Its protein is CASSSAGASYEQYF.

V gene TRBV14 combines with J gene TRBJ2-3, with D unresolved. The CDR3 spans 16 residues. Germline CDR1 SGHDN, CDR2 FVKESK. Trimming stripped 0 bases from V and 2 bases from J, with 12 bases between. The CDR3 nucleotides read TGTGCCAGCAGCCAAGAGTTCGGGCCCATCACAGATACGCAGTATTTT. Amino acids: CASSQEFGPITDTQYF.

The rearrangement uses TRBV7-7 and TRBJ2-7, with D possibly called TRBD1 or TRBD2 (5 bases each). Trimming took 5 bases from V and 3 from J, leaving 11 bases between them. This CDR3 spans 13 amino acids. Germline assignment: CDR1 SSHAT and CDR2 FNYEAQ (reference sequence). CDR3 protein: CASSPGGDYEQYF. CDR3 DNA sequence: TGTGCCAGCAGCCCTGGGGGAGACTACGAGCAGTACTTC.

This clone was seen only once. CDR3 DNA: TGCGCCAGCAGCCAGGGGACAGCCGGACTCTCCTACAATGAGCAGTTCTTC. Translation: CASSQGTAGLSYNEQFF. The V and J genes are TRBV4-3 and TRBJ2-1, with 7 bases fitting TRBD1. Germline lookup yields CDR1 LGHNA and CDR2 YSLEER. J lost 0 bases, V lost 3 bases, and 8 bases had no gene match. The CDR3 runs to 17 residues.

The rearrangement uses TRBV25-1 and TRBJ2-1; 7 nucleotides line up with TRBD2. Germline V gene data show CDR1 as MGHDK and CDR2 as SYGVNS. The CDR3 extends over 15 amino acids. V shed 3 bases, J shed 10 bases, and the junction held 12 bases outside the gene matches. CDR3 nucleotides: TGTGCCAGCAGTGATAGTTTGGGGGGGTTGCGAGAGCAGTTCTTC. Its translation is CASSDSLGGLREQFF.

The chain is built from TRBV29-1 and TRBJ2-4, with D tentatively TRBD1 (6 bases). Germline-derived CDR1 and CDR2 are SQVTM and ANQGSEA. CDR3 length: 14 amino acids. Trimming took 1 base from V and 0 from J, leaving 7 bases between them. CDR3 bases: TGCAGCGTTGAAGTCAGGGGAGCCAAAAACATTCAGTACTTC. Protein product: CSVEVRGAKNIQYF.

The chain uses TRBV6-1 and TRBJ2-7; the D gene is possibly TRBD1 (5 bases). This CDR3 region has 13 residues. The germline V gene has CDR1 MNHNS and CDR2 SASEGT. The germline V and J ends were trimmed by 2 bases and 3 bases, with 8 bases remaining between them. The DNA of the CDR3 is TGTGCCAGCAGTGAAAGGGGCAACTACGAGCAGTACTTC. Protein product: CASSERGNYEQYF.

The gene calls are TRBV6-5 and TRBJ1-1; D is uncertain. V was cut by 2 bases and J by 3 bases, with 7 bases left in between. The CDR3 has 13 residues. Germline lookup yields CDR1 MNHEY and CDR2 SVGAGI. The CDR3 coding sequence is TGTGCCAGCAGTTACGGGTGGGACACTGAAGCTTTCTTT. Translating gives CASSYGWDTEAFF.

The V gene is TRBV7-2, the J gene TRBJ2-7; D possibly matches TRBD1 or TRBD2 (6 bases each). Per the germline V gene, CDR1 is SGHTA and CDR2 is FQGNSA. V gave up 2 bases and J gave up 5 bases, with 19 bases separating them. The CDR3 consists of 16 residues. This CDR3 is CASSLRPGSGGHEQYF. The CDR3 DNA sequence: TGTGCCAGCAGCTTAAGGCCCGGGAGTGGGGGCCACGAGCAGTACTTC.

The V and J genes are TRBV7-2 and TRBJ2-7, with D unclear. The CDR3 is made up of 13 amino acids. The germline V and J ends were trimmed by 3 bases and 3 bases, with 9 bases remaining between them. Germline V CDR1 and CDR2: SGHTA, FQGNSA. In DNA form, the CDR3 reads TGTGCCAGCAGCTTCTTAGGTCACTACGAGCAGTACTTC. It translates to CASSFLGHYEQYF.

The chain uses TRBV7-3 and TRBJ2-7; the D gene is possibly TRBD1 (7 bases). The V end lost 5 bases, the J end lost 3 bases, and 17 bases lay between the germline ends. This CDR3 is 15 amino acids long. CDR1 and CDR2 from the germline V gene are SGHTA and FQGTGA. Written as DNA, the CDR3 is TGTGCCAGCAGCCCCACTGGAGGGGGCGGCTACGAGCAGTACTTC. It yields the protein CASSPTGGGGYEQYF. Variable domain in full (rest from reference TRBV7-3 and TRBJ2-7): GAGVSQTPSNKVTEKGKYVELRCDPISGHTALYWYRQSLGQGPEFLIYFQGTGAADDSGLPNDRFFAVRPEGSVSTLKIQRTERGDSAVYLCASSPTGGGGYEQYFGPGTRLTVT.

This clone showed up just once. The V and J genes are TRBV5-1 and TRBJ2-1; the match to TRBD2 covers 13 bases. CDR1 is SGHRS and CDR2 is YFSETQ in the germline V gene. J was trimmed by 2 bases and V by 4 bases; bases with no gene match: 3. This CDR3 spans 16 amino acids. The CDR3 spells CASSRGLAGTYNEQFF. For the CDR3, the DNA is TGCGCCAGCAGCCGGGGACTAGCGGGAACCTACAATGAGCAGTTCTTC.

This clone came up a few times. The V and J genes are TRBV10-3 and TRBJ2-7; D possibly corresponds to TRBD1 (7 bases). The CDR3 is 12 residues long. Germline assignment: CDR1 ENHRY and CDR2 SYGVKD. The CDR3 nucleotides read TGTGTCTCAGGGGGGTCCCCCTACGAGCAGTACTTC. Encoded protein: CVSGGSPYEQYF.

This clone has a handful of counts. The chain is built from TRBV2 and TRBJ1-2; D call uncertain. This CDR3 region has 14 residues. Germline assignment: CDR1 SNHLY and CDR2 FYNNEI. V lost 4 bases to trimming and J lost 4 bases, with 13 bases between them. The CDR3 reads CASSGKNLPYGYTF. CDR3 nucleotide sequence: TGTGCCAGCAGTGGCAAGAATCTACCCTATGGCTACACCTTC.

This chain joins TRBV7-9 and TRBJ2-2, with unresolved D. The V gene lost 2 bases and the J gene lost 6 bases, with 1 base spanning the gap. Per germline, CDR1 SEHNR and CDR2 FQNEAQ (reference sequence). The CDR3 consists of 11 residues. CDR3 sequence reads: CASSLSGELFF. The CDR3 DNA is TGTGCCAGCAGCTTATCCGGGGAGCTGTTTTTT.

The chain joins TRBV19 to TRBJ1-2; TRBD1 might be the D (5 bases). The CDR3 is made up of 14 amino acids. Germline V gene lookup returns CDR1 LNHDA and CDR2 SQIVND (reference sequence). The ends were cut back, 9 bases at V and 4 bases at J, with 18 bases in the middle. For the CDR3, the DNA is TGTGCCAGCCACTACCGGGACTTACCCTATGGCTACACCTTC. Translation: CASHYRDLPYGYTF. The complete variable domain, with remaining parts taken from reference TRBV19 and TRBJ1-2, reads DGGITQSPKYLFRKEGQNVTLSCEQNLNHDAMYWYRQDPGQGLRLIYYSQIVNDFQKGDIAEGYSVSREKKESFPLTVTSAQKNPTAFYLCASHYRDLPYGYTFGSGTRLTVV.

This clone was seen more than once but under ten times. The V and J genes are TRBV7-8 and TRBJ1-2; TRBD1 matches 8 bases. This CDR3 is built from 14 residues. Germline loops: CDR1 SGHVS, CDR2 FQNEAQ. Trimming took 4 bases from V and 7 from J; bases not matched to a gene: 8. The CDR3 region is CASSSRTGTRGYTF. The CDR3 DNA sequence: TGTGCCAGCAGCTCCCGGACAGGGACGCGTGGCTACACCTTC.

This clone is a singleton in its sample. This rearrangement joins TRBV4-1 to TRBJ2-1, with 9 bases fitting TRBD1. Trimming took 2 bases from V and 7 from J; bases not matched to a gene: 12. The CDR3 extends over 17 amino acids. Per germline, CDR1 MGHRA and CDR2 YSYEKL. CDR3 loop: CASSQSPGQGFENEQFF. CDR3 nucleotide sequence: TGCGCCAGCAGCCAATCCCCGGGACAGGGTTTTGAGAATGAGCAGTTCTTC.

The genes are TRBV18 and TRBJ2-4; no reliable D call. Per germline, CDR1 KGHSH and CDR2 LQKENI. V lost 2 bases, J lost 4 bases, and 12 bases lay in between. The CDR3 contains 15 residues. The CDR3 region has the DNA TGTGCCAGCTCACCATTCACGAGCGTAAAAAACATTCAGTACTTC. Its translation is CASSPFTSVKNIQYF.

The CDR3, as DNA: TGTGCCAGCAGCCAAGATTCTAGGACAGGGGGAAACACCATATATTTT. This gives the protein CASSQDSRTGGNTIYF. The chain employs TRBV14 and TRBJ1-3; TRBD1 matches at 8 bases. J gave up 4 bases and V 0 bases, and 5 bases lay outside the gene matches. CDR1 and CDR2 (germline): SGHDN, FVKESK. The CDR3 totals 16 residues.

The DNA for the CDR3 is TGTGCCACCAGCAGAGGAAGTAGAATGGAGACCCAGTACTTC. This translates into CATSRGSRMETQYF. The rearrangement links TRBV15 to TRBJ2-5, with D hard to call. CDR3 length: 14 residues. Germline V gene data show CDR1 as LNHNV and CDR2 as YYDKDF (reference sequence). Trimming stripped 1 base from V and 5 bases from J, with 11 bases between.

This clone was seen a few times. CDR3 region: CASSSRPGGYNEQFF. The CDR3 DNA reads as TGTGCCAGCAGTTCCCGGCCAGGGGGATACAATGAGCAGTTCTTC. This rearrangement joins TRBV7-2 to TRBJ2-1, with 7 nucleotides matching TRBD1. Germline loops: CDR1 SGHTA, CDR2 FQGNSA. This CDR3 spans 15 amino acids. Trimming at V came to 6 bases and at J to 4 bases, leaving 9 bases not matched to a gene. Using reference TRBV7-2 and TRBJ2-1 for the parts outside the CDR3, the full variable domain is GAGVSQSPSNKVTEKGKDVELRCDPISGHTALYWYRQSLGQGLEFLIYFQGNSAPDKSGLPSDRFSAERTGGSVSTLTIQRTQQEDSAVYLCASSSRPGGYNEQFFGPGTRLTVL.

DNA for the CDR3: TGTGCCAGCAGCTTGGGGACATACCCCTCCAATGAGCAGTTCTTC. Residues: CASSLGTYPSNEQFF. The J gene is TRBJ2-1, the V gene TRBV5-4, with a weak D call TRBD1 (5 bases). Germline-derived CDR1 and CDR2 are SGHNT and YYREEE (reference sequence). Trimming pared 0 bases from V and 6 bases from J, leaving 13 bases between. The CDR3 runs 15 residues.

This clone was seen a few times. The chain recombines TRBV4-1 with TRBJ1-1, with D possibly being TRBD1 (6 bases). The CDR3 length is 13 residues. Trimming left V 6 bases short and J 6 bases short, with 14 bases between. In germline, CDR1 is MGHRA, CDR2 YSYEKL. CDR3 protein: CASRRQEGSEAFF. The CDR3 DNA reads TGCGCCAGCAGAAGACAGGAAGGGTCTGAAGCTTTCTTT.